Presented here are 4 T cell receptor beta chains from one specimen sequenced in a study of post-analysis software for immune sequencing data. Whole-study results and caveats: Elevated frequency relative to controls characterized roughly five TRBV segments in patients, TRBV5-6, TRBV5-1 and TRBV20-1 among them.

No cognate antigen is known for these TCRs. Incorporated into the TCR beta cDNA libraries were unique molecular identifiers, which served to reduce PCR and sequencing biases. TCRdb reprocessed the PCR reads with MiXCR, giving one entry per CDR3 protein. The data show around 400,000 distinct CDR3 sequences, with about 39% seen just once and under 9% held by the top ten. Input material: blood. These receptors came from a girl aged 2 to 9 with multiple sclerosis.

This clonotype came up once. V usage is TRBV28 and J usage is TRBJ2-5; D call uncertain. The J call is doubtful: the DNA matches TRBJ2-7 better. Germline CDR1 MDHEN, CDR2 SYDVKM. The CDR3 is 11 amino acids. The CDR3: CASSFNREQYF. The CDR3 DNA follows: TGTGCCAGCAGTTTCAACCGCGAGCAGTACTTC.

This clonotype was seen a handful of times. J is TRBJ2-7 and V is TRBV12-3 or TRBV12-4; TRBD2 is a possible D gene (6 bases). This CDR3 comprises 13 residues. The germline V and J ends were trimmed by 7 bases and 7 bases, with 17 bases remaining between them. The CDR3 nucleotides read TGTGCCAGCACTACTAGCCCCCCGTTGGAGCAGTACTTC. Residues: CASTTSPPLEQYF.

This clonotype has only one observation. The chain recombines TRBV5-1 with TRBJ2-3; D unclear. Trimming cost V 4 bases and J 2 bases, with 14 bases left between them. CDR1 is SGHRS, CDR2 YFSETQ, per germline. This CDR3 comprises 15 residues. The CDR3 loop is CASSPVRVNTDTQYF. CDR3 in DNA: TGCGCCAGCAGCCCCGTTCGCGTGAACACAGATACGCAGTATTTT.

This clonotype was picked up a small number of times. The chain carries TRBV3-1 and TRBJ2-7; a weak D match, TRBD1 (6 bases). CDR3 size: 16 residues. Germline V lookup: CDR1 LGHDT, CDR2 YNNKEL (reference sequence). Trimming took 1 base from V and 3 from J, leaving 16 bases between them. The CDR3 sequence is CASSQGGGGQFYEQYF. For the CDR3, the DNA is TGTGCCAGCAGCCAAGGTGGAGGTGGACAGTTCTACGAGCAGTACTTC.